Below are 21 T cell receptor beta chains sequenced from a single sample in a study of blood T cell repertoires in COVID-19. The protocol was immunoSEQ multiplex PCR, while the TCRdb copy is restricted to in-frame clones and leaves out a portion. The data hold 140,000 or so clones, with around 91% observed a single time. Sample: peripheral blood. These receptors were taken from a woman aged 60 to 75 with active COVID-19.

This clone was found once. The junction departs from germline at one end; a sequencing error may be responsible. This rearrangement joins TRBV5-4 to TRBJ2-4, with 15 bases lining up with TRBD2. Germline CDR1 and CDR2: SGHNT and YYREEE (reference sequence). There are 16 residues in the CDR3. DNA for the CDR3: TGTGCCAGCAGCACCTCCCCGGGGACTAGCGGGAGGCCCTCCGACTTC. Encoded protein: CASSTSPGTSGRPSDF.

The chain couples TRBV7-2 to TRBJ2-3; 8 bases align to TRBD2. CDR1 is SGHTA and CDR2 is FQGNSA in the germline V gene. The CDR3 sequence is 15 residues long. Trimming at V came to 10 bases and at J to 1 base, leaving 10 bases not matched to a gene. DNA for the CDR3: TGTGCCACCACGCCGGGAGGGTTCGGCACAGATACGCAGTATTTT. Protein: CATTPGGFGTDTQYF.

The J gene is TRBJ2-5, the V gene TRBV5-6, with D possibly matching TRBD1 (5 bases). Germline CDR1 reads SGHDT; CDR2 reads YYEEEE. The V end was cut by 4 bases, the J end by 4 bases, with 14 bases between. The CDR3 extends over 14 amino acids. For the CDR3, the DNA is TGTGCCAGCAGCCCGGCCACAAGGGGAGAGACCCAGTACTTC. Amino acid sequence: CASSPATRGETQYF.

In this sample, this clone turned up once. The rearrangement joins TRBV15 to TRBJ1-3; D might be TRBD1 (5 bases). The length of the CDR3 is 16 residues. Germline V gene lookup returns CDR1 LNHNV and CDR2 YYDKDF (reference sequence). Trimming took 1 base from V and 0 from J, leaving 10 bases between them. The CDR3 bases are TGTGCCACCAGCAGAGTGCGGGGGAGCTCTGGAAACACCATATATTTT. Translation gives CATSRVRGSSGNTIYF.

In nucleotides, the CDR3 is TGTGCCAGCAGCTTAGTTGGGGCCGAGCAGTACTTC. As protein: CASSLVGAEQYF. The rearrangement uses TRBV7-2 and TRBJ2-7; TRBD1 might be the D (5 bases). V shed 1 base and J shed 6 bases, with 7 bases lying between them. From germline, CDR1 is SGHTA and CDR2 FQGNSA. The CDR3 covers 12 residues.

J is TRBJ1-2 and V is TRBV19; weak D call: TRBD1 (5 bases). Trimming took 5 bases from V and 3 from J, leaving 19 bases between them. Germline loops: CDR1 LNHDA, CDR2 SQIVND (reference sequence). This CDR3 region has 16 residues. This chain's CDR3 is CASSPYGTPGDYGYTF. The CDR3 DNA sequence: TGTGCCAGTAGTCCTTACGGTACTCCGGGGGACTATGGCTACACCTTC.

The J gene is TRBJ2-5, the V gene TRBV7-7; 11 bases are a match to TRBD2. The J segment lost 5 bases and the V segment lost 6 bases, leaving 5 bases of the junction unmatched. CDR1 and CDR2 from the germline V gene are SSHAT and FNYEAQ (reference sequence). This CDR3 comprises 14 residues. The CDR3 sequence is CASSQLAGAETQYF. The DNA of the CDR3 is TGTGCCAGCAGTCAACTAGCGGGAGCGGAGACCCAGTACTTC.

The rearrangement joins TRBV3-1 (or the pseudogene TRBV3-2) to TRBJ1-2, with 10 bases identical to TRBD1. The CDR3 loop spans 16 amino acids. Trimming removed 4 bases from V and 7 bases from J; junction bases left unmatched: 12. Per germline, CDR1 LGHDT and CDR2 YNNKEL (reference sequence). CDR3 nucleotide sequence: TGTGCCAGCAGCCCGGGACAGGGGATCGGGGCCCTTGGCTACACCTTC. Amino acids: CASSPGQGIGALGYTF.

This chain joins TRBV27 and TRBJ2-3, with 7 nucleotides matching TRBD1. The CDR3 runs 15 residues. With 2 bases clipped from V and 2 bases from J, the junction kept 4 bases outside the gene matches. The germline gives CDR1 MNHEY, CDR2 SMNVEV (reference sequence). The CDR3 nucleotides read TGTGCCAGCAGTTTAAAGGGGGCAGTCACAGATACGCAGTATTTT. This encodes CASSLKGAVTDTQYF.

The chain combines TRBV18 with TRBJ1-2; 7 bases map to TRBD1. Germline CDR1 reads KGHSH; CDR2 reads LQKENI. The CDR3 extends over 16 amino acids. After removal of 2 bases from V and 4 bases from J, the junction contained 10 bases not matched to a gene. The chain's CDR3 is CASSPREQGLPYGYTF. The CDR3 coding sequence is TGTGCCAGCTCACCAAGGGAACAGGGGCTCCCCTATGGCTACACCTTC.

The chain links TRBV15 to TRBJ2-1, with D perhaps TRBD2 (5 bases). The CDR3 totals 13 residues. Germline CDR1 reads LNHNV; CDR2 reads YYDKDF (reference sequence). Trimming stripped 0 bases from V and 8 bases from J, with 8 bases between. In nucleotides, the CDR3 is TGTGCCACCAGCAGAGATGCGGGTGATGAGCAGTTCTTC. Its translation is CATSRDAGDEQFF. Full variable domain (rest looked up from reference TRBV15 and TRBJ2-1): DAMVIQNPRYQVTQFGKPVTLSCSQTLNHNVMYWYQQKSSQAPKLLFHYYDKDFNNEADTPDNFQSRRPNTSFCFLDIRSPGLGDTAMYLCATSRDAGDEQFFGPGTRLTVL.

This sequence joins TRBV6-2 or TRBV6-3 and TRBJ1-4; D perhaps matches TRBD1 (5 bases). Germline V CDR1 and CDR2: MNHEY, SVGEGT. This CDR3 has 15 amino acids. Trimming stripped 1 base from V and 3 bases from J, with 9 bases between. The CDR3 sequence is CASSYFGGSNEKLFF. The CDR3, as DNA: TGTGCCAGCAGTTACTTCGGGGGATCTAATGAAAAACTGTTTTTT.

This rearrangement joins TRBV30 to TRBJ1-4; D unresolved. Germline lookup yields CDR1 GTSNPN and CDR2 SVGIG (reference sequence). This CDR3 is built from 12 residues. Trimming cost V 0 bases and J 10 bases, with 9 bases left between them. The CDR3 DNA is TGTGCCTGGAGTGTAACCGGCGGAAAACTGTTTTTT. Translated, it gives CAWSVTGGKLFF. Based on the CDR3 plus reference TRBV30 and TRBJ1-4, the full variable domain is SQTIHQWPATLVQPVGSPLSLECTVEGTSNPNLYWYRQAAGRGLQLLFYSVGIGQISSEVPQNLSASRPQDRQFILSSKKLLLSDSGFYLCAWSVTGGKLFFGSGTQLSVL.

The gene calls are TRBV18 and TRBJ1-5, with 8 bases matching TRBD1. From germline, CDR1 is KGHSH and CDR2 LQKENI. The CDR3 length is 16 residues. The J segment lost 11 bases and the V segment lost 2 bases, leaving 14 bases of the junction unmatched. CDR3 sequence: CASSPNQGTGKMTQHF. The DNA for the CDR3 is TGTGCCAGCTCACCAAACCAAGGGACAGGTAAAATGACCCAGCATTTT.

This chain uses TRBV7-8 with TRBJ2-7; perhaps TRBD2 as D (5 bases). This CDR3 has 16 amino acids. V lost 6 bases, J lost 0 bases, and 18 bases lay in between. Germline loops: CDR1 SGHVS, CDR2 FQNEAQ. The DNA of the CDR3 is TGTGCCAGCAGTCGGCGGAAGGAGGCGTACTCCTACGAGCAGTACTTC. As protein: CASSRRKEAYSYEQYF.

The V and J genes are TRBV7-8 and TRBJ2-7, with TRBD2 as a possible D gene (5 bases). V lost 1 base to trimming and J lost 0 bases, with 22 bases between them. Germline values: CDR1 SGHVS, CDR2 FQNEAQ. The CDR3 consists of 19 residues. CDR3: CASSLVSQTRTRVSYEQYF. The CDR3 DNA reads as TGTGCCAGCAGCTTAGTAAGCCAAACCCGAACTAGGGTCTCCTACGAGCAGTACTTC.

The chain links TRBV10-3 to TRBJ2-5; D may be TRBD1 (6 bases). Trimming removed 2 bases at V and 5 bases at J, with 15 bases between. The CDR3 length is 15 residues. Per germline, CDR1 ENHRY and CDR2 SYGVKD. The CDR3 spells CAISEGGKIPETQYF. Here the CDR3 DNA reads TGTGCCATCAGTGAGGGGGGCAAAATACCGGAGACCCAGTACTTC.

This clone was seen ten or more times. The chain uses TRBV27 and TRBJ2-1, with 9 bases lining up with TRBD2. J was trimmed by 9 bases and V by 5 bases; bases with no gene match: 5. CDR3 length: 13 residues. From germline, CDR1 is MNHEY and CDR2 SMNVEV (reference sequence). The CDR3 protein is CASSPTLAGEQFF. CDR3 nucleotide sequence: TGTGCCAGCAGTCCAACACTAGCGGGTGAGCAGTTCTTC.

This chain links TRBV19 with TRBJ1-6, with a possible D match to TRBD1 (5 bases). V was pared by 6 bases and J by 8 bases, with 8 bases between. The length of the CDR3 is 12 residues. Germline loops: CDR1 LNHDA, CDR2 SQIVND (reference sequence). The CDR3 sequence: CASSKQDSPLHF. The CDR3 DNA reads TGTGCCAGTAGCAAACAGGATTCACCCCTCCACTTT.

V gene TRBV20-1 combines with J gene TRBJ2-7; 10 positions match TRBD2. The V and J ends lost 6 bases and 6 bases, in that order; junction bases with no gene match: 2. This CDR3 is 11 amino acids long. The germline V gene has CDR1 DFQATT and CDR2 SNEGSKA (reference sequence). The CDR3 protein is CSASSGGEQYF. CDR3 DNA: TGCAGTGCCTCTAGCGGGGGCGAGCAGTACTTC.

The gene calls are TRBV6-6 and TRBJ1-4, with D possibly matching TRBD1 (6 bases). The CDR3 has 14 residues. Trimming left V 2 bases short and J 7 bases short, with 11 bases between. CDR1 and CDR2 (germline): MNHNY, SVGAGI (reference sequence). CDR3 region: CASSYRQGSEKLFF. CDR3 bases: TGTGCCAGCAGTTACCGGCAGGGGAGTGAAAAACTGTTTTTT.